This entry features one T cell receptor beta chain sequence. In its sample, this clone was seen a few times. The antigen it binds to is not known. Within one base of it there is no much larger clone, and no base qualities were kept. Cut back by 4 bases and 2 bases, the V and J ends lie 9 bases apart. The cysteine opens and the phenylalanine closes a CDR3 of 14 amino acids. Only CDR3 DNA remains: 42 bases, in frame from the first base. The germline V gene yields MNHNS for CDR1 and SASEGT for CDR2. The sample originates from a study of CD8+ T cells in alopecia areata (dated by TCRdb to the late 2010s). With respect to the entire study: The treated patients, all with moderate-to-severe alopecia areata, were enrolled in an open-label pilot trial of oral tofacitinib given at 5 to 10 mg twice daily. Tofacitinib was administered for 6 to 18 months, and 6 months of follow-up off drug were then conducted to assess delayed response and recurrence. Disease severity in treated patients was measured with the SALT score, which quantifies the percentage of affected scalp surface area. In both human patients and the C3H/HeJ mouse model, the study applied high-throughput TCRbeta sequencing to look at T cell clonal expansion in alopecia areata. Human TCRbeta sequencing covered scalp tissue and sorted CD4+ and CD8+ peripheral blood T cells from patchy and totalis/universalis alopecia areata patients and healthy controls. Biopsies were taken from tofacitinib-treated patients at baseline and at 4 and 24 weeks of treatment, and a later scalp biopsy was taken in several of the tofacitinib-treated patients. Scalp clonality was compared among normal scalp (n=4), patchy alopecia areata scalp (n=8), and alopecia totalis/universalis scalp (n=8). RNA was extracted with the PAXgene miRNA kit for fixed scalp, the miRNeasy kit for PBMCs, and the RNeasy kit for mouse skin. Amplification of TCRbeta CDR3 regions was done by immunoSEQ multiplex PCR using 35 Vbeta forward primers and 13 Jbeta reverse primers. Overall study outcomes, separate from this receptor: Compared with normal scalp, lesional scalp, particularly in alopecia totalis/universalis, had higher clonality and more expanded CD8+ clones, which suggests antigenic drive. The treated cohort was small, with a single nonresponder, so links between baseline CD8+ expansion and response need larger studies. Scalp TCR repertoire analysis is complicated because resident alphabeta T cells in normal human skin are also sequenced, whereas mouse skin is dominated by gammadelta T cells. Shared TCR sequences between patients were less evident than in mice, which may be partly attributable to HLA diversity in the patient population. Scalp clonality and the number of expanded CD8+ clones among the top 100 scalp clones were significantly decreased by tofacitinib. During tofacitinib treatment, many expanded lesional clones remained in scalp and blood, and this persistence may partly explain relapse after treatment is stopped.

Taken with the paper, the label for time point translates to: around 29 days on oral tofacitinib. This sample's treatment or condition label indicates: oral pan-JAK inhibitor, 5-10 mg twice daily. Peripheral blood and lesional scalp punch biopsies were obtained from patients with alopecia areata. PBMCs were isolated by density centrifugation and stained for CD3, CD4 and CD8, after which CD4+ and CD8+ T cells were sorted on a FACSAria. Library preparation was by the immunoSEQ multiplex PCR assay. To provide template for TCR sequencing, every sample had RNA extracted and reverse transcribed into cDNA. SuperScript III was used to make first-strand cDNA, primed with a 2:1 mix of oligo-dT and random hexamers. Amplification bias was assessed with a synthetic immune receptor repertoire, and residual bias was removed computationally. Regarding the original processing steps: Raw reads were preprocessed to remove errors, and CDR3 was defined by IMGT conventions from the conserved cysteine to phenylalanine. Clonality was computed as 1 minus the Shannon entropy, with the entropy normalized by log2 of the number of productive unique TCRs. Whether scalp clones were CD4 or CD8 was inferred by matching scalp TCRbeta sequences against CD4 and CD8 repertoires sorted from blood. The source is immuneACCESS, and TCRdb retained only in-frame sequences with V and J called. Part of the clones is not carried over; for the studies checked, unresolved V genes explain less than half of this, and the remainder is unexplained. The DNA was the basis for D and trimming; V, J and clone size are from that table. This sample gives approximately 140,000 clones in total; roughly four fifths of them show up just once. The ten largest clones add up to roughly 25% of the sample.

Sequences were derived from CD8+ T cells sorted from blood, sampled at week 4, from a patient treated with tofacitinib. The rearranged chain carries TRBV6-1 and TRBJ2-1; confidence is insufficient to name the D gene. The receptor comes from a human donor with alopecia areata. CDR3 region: CASSAWTTYNEQFF. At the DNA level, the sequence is TGTGCCAGCAGTGCCTGGACCACCTACAATGAGCAGTTCTTC.